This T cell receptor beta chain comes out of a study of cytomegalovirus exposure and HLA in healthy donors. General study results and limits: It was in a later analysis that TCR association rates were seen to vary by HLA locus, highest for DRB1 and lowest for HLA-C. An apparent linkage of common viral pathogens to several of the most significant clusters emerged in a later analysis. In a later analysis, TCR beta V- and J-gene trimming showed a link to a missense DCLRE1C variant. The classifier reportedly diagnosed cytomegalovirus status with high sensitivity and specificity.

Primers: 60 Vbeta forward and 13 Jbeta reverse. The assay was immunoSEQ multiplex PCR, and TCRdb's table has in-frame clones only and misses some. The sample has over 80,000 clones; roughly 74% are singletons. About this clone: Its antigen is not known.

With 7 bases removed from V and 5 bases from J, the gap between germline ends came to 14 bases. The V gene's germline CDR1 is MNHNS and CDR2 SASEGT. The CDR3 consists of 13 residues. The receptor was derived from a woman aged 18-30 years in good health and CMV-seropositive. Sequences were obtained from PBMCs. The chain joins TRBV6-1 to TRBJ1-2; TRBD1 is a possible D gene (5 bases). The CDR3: CASTGLRGYGYTF. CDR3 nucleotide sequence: TGTGCCAGCACAGGTTTAAGGGGATATGGCTACACCTTC.